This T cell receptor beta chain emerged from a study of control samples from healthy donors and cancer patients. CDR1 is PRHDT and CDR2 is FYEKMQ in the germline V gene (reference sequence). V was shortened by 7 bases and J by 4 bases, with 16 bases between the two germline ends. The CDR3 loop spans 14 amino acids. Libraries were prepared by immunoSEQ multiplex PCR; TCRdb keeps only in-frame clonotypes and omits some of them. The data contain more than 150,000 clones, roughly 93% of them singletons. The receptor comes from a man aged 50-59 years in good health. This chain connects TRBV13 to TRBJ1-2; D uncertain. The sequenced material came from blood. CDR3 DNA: TGTGCCAGCATGCAGACCGGACGGCCCTATGGCTACACCTTC. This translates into CASMQTGRPYGYTF.